This T cell receptor (beta chain) was sequenced for a study of T cells expressing NK-cell markers. Overall study findings and caveats: The same clonotypes also predominated in the CD3+CD56-NKG2C+ fraction of a handful of donors.

Libraries used 5'RACE template switching adding universal primer site and UMIs. TCRdb reprocessed the 5' RACE reads and stores each CDR3 protein as one record, lacking DNA. The sample totals 400,000 to 450,000 distinct CDR3 sequences. The CDR3 runs to 16 residues. Germline V gives CDR1 MNHEY, CDR2 SVGEGT. Points on this clonotype: Its specificity is unknown.

Sequenced material: blood T cells: a sorted CD56 or NKG2C T cell subset, CD4+ or CD8+ T cells, or bulk PBMC T cells (not recorded which). The TCR comes from a woman aged 18 to 69 in good health. The chain combines TRBV6-2 or TRBV6-3 with TRBJ2-1; TCRdb gives TRBD2 as the D gene, but with no DNA this cannot be confirmed. CDR3 sequence: CASRTTSGSAFNEQFF.